This T cell receptor beta chain was sequenced for a study of T cell repertoires in cytomegalovirus infection. Study summary: CMV infection and matching HLA type were both indicated by public TCR beta signatures.

The sample holds many counts of this clonotype. The antigen is unknown. Findings and limits, study-wide: The response measured ex vivo was dominated by TCR beta clonotypes (HLA-C-restricted and CMV-specific).

CDR3 length: 14 residues. Germline V gives CDR1 MNHEY, CDR2 SMNVEV (reference sequence). V shed 4 bases, J shed 5 bases, and the junction held 6 bases outside the gene matches. Each CDR3 protein is one row after TCRdb ran MiXCR on the reads. The data hold 450,000 to 650,000 distinct CDR3 sequences, with more than 25% observed a single time. V usage is TRBV27 and J usage is TRBJ2-7; TRBD1 matches 9 bases. Sequenced: PBMCs. The TCR comes from a human donor in good health (CMV status not recorded). Some clones in this sample may be carry-over from other donors' samples. CDR3 sequence: CASSSDRGVHEQYF. The CDR3 coding sequence is TGTGCCAGCAGTTCGGACAGGGGAGTCCACGAGCAGTACTTC.